The 17 T cell receptor beta chains below come from one sample, sequenced in a study of T cells after yellow fever vaccination. TCRdb itself ran the 5' RACE reads through MiXCR, one entry per CDR3 protein. The data hold under 500,000 distinct CDR3 sequences, with 18% observed a single time. This sample comprised PBMCs, obtained before the yellow fever booster vaccination. The receptors come from a man younger than 35 who received the YFV17D yellow fever vaccine.

The CDR3 protein is CSVDRGDTGELFF. CDR3 sequence (DNA): TGCAGCGTAGACAGGGGGGACACCGGGGAGCTGTTTTTT. This sequence joins TRBV29-1 and TRBJ2-2; 9 bases line up with TRBD1. This CDR3 comprises 13 residues. Germline values: CDR1 SQVTM, CDR2 ANQGSEA. Unmatched junction bases numbered 2, after V lost 6 bases and J lost 3 bases.

This clonotype was counted only a few times. The genes are TRBV5-1 and TRBJ2-1; TRBD2 matches at 9 bases. There are 19 residues in the CDR3. Trimming removed 0 bases from V and 9 bases from J; junction bases left unmatched: 19. CDR1 and CDR2 (germline): SGHRS, YFSETQ. The CDR3 nucleotides are TGCGCCAGCAGCTTGGAGGTCGCGGGGGGGCTTAGAGCGCTTAGTGAGCAGTTCTTC. It is translated as CASSLEVAGGLRALSEQFF.

The V gene is TRBV7-8, the J gene TRBJ2-2, with 8 bases that match TRBD2. Per the germline V gene, CDR1 is SGHVS and CDR2 is FQNEAQ. The trim removed 5 bases at V and 5 bases at J, leaving 7 bases unmatched. This CDR3 contains 15 residues. The CDR3: CASSKGLGGTGELFF. The CDR3 nucleotides are TGTGCCAGCAGCAAGGGACTAGGGGGAACCGGGGAGCTGTTTTTT.

The chain couples TRBV5-4 to TRBJ1-6; D unclear. The V and J ends lost 0 bases and 8 bases respectively, with 6 bases between them. Per the germline V gene, CDR1 is SGHNT and CDR2 is YYREEE (reference sequence). The CDR3 is 13 amino acids. CDR3 coding DNA: TGTGCCAGCAGCTTGGCTTGGGATTCACCCCTCCACTTT. Its translation: CASSLAWDSPLHF.

This chain links TRBV20-1 with TRBJ2-2; TRBD2 aligns across 8 bases. This CDR3 has 14 residues. V lost 8 bases and J lost 0; bases outside the gene matches: 5. Germline CDR1 DFQATT, CDR2 SNEGSKA (reference sequence). The CDR3 coding sequence is TGCAGTTCCCCGGGAGGGACGAACACCGGGGAGCTGTTTTTT. Protein product: CSSPGGTNTGELFF.

The rearrangement links TRBV12-3 or TRBV12-4 to TRBJ2-1; possible D gene TRBD2, 6 bases. The CDR3 consists of 14 residues. Trimming took 4 bases from V and 2 from J, leaving 9 bases between them. The CDR3 DNA is TGTGCCAGCAGTTGGGACTCCCCCTACAATGAGCAGTTCTTC. Its translation: CASSWDSPYNEQFF.

The V call is TRBV5-1, the J call TRBJ2-5; possibly TRBD1 for D (5 bases). CDR1 SGHRS and CDR2 YFSETQ come from the germline V gene. The V end was cut by 6 bases, the J end by 4 bases, with 13 bases between. The CDR3 spans 13 residues. The CDR3: CASIQGIGETQYF. Here the CDR3 DNA reads TGCGCCAGCATCCAGGGTATTGGAGAGACCCAGTACTTC.

This clonotype was observed a few times. V is TRBV20-1 and J is TRBJ1-2; the D gene is possibly TRBD1 (5 bases). Per the germline V gene, CDR1 is DFQATT and CDR2 is SNEGSKA (reference sequence). The CDR3 spans 11 residues. With 1 base removed from V and 8 bases from J, the gap between germline ends came to 8 bases. CDR3 residues: CSARGGQGYTF. The DNA of the CDR3 is TGCAGTGCTAGAGGGGGCCAAGGCTACACCTTC.

The chain recombines TRBV6-5 with TRBJ2-3, with D possibly called TRBD1 or TRBD2 (5 bases each). The germline CDR1 and CDR2 sequences are MNHEY and SVGAGI. The CDR3 extends over 13 amino acids. Trimming stripped 6 bases from V and 13 bases from J, with 20 bases between. The CDR3: CASSPGTSQQEYF. The CDR3 region has the DNA TGTGCCAGCAGCCCCGGGACCTCCCAGCAGGAGTATTTT.

The chain has TRBV10-3 and TRBJ1-6; D may be TRBD1 (5 bases). The germline CDR1 and CDR2 sequences are ENHRY and SYGVKD. Between the trimmed V and J ends, which lost 4 bases and 9 bases, there was a span of 13 bases. The CDR3 runs 14 residues. CDR3 in DNA: TGTGCCATCAGTGCAATCGGGGGAGGTTCACCCCTCCACTTT. This sequence encodes CAISAIGGGSPLHF.

This clonotype was observed a single time. This rearrangement joins TRBV11-2 to TRBJ2-2; D is unclear. V lost 1 base and J lost 0, with 9 bases in between. The germline gives CDR1 SGHAT, CDR2 FQNNGV. This CDR3 contains 16 residues. The CDR3 sequence is CASSLVAATNTGELFF. CDR3 bases: TGTGCCAGCAGCTTAGTTGCAGCGACGAACACCGGGGAGCTGTTTTTT.

This clonotype was observed a handful of times. This chain joins TRBV12-3 or TRBV12-4 and TRBJ2-7; D gene uncertain. The CDR3 length is 14 residues. Deletions cut 3 bases from V and 2 bases from J, with 11 bases between. CDR3 sequence reads: CASSFGRGTYEQYV. For the CDR3, the DNA is TGTGCCAGCAGTTTCGGCCGAGGCACCTACGAGCAGTACGTC.

This clonotype was picked up a small number of times. The gene calls are TRBV7-9 and TRBJ1-2, with 10 bases that match TRBD1. V lost 5 bases to trimming and J lost 4 bases; unmatched junction nucleotides: 4. Germline V lookup: CDR1 SEHNR, CDR2 FQNEAQ (reference sequence). The CDR3 runs 14 residues. DNA of the CDR3: TGTGCCAGCAGCGGACGACAGGGGGCCTATGGCTACACCTTC. Residues: CASSGRQGAYGYTF.

This clonotype occurred many times. The rearrangement uses TRBV20-1 and TRBJ2-7; a possible D gene is TRBD1 (6 bases). This CDR3 is 12 amino acids long. The germline V gene encodes CDR1 DFQATT and CDR2 SNEGSKA (reference sequence). Trimming stripped 5 bases from V and 4 bases from J, with 12 bases between. CDR3 bases: TGCAGTGCTGGAAAGGACAGATACGAGCAGTACTTC. Translating it yields CSAGKDRYEQYF.

This clonotype was detected only a few times. The rearrangement uses TRBV4-1 and TRBJ1-2; TRBD1 matches 11 bases. Trimming at V came to 5 bases and at J to 7 bases, leaving 6 bases not matched to a gene. This CDR3 comprises 14 residues. CDR1 MGHRA and CDR2 YSYEKL come from the germline V gene. The chain's CDR3 is CASSAPGQGVGYTF. The DNA of the CDR3 is TGCGCCAGCAGCGCCCCGGGACAGGGGGTTGGCTACACCTTC.

The chain recombines TRBV4-2 with TRBJ2-3; D is unresolved. CDR3 length: 14 amino acids. Trimming took off 3 bases at V and 2 bases at J, with 9 bases between the two ends. Germline CDR1 LGHNA, CDR2 YNFKEQ. The DNA of the CDR3 is TGTGCCAGCAGCCATACAGACCCCACAGATACGCAGTATTTT. Translated: CASSHTDPTDTQYF.

This clonotype was picked up many times. CDR3 in DNA: TGCAGTGCTAGAGGGGACAGGGGTGATGAGCAGTTCTTC. Amino acid sequence: CSARGDRGDEQFF. The rearrangement uses TRBV20-1 and TRBJ2-1, with 10 positions matching TRBD1. Germline loops: CDR1 DFQATT, CDR2 SNEGSKA (reference sequence). This CDR3 is built from 13 residues. The ends lost 1 base at V and 8 bases at J; junction bases unmatched: 2.